This is a list of T cell receptor beta chains from one sample in a study of identical twins. Using its own MiXCR run on the 5' RACE reads, TCRdb lists one record per CDR3 protein. The data contain hundreds of thousands of distinct CDR3 sequences, 9% to 15% of them singletons. This sample was also put to use in a study of yellow fever vaccine responses in identical twins.

The sample taken for sequencing was CD8+ T cells sorted from blood. The source of these receptors is a woman under 30 in good health. Both conserved end residues are part of each CDR3. A D gene is named only where the DNA matches it firmly. The listing skips clone size in some rows; elsewhere it reads once, few, many or a size class.

d_gene: -
j_gene: TRBJ1-1
abundance: -
v_gene: TRBV10-3
CDR3aa: CAIRPGGRRMNTEAFF
CDR3nt: TGTGCCATCAGGCCTGGAGGTAGAAGGATGAACACTGAAGCTTTCTTT

d_gene: TRBD2
j_gene: TRBJ2-2
abundance: -
v_gene: TRBV12-3/TRBV12-4
CDR3aa: CASFGAGVYDTGELFF
CDR3nt: TGTGCCAGCTTCGGAGCGGGGGTTTACGACACCGGGGAGCTGTTTTTT

d_gene: TRBD2
j_gene: TRBJ2-1
abundance: -
v_gene: TRBV20-1
CDR3aa: CCARPFTSGEYNEQFF
CDR3nt: TGCTGTGCTAGACCCTTTACTAGCGGGGAGTACAATGAGCAGTTCTTC

d_gene: -
j_gene: TRBJ2-1
abundance: many
v_gene: TRBV3-1
CDR3aa: CASSQDDGYSYNEQFF
CDR3nt: TGTGCCAGCAGCCAAGATGACGGATACTCCTACAATGAGCAGTTCTTC

d_gene: TRBD1
j_gene: TRBJ1-1
abundance: -
v_gene: TRBV12-3/TRBV12-4
CDR3aa: CASSHDRDAFF
CDR3nt: TGTGCCAGCAGTCATGACAGGGACGCTTTCTTT

d_gene: TRBD1
j_gene: TRBJ1-5
abundance: few
v_gene: TRBV28
CDR3aa: CASRTGGVGQPQHF
CDR3nt: TGTGCCAGCAGAACAGGGGGCGTGGGTCAGCCCCAGCATTTT

d_gene: TRBD2
j_gene: TRBJ2-3
abundance: -
v_gene: TRBV12-3/TRBV12-4
CDR3aa: CASSPLTGGTDTQYF
CDR3nt: TGTGCCAGCAGTCCTTTAACGGGAGGGACAGATACGCAGTATTTT

d_gene: TRBD1
j_gene: TRBJ2-1
abundance: -
v_gene: TRBV10-3
CDR3aa: CAISKQGVNEQFF
CDR3nt: TGTGCCATCAGTAAACAGGGGGTCAATGAGCAGTTCTTC

d_gene: TRBD2
j_gene: TRBJ2-5
abundance: few
v_gene: TRBV3-1
CDR3aa: CASSPLGSGGRQQETQYF
CDR3nt: TGTGCCAGCAGCCCCCTAGGCAGCGGGGGGCGACAACAAGAGACCCAGTACTTC

d_gene: TRBD1
j_gene: TRBJ2-7
abundance: few
v_gene: TRBV7-8
CDR3aa: CASSLESGQGPYEQYF
CDR3nt: TGTGCCAGCAGCTTAGAATCGGGACAGGGACCCTACGAGCAGTACTTC

d_gene: TRBD2
j_gene: TRBJ2-1
abundance: -
v_gene: TRBV28
CDR3aa: CASDRTGGMYNEQFF
CDR3nt: TGTGCCAGCGATAGGACGGGGGGTATGTACAATGAGCAGTTCTTC

d_gene: -
j_gene: TRBJ2-3
abundance: few
v_gene: TRBV4-1
CDR3aa: CASSQAGEGDTQYF
CDR3nt: TGCGCCAGCAGCCAAGCAGGGGAAGGAGATACGCAGTATTTT

d_gene: -
j_gene: TRBJ2-1
abundance: -
v_gene: TRBV7-9
CDR3aa: CASSLPAREQFF
CDR3nt: TGTGCCAGCAGCTTACCCGCCCGGGAGCAGTTCTTC

d_gene: TRBD2
j_gene: TRBJ2-1
abundance: few
v_gene: TRBV12-3/TRBV12-4
CDR3aa: CASSLGTSGRAFEQFF
CDR3nt: TGTGCCAGCAGTTTAGGGACTAGCGGGAGGGCCTTTGAGCAGTTCTTC

d_gene: -
j_gene: TRBJ2-5
abundance: few
v_gene: TRBV29-1
CDR3aa: CSVEKGWDQETQYF
CDR3nt: TGCAGCGTTGAAAAGGGATGGGATCAAGAGACCCAGTACTTC

d_gene: TRBD2
j_gene: TRBJ2-2
abundance: -
v_gene: TRBV6-1
CDR3aa: CASKTSGGANTGELFF
CDR3nt: TGTGCCAGCAAAACTAGCGGGGGGGCGAACACCGGGGAGCTGTTTTTT

d_gene: -
j_gene: TRBJ2-2
abundance: few
v_gene: TRBV7-9
CDR3aa: CASRPGAGELFF
CDR3nt: TGTGCCAGCCGCCCGGGGGCCGGGGAGCTGTTTTTT

d_gene: TRBD2
j_gene: TRBJ2-2
abundance: many
v_gene: TRBV12-3/TRBV12-4
CDR3aa: CASSQAAGTGELFF
CDR3nt: TGTGCCAGCAGTCAAGCAGCGGGAACCGGGGAGCTGTTTTTT

d_gene: TRBD2
j_gene: TRBJ2-4
abundance: -
v_gene: TRBV5-5
CDR3aa: CASSPREGPNIQYF
CDR3nt: TGTGCCAGCAGCCCGCGGGAGGGCCCGAACATTCAGTACTTC

d_gene: TRBD2
j_gene: TRBJ2-3
abundance: few
v_gene: TRBV6-2/TRBV6-3
CDR3aa: CASSYGGRGFGTDTQYF
CDR3nt: TGTGCCAGCAGTTACGGCGGGAGGGGCTTCGGCACAGATACGCAGTATTTT

d_gene: -
j_gene: TRBJ2-1
abundance: -
v_gene: TRBV29-1
CDR3aa: CSVGGGSYNEQLF
CDR3nt: -

d_gene: -
j_gene: TRBJ1-5
abundance: many
v_gene: TRBV20-1
CDR3aa: CSARGPWQPQHF
CDR3nt: TGCAGTGCTAGAGGTCCCTGGCAGCCCCAGCATTTT

d_gene: TRBD1
j_gene: TRBJ1-2
abundance: few
v_gene: TRBV7-8
CDR3aa: CASSIGQELVGGYTF
CDR3nt: TGTGCCAGCAGCATCGGACAGGAACTTGTGGGAGGCTACACCTTC

d_gene: -
j_gene: TRBJ2-3
abundance: many
v_gene: TRBV12-3/TRBV12-4
CDR3aa: CASSFQGPTDTQYF
CDR3nt: TGTGCCAGCAGTTTCCAGGGGCCCACAGATACGCAGTATTTT

d_gene: TRBD1
j_gene: TRBJ2-1
abundance: few
v_gene: TRBV7-6
CDR3aa: CASSLAAGGYGDEQFF
CDR3nt: TGTGCCAGCAGCTTAGCGGCAGGGGGCTACGGGGATGAGCAGTTCTTC

d_gene: -
j_gene: TRBJ2-3
abundance: few
v_gene: TRBV6-2/TRBV6-3
CDR3aa: CASSGPFSSDTQYF
CDR3nt: TGTGCCAGCAGCGGCCCCTTCAGCTCAGATACGCAGTATTTT

d_gene: -
j_gene: TRBJ2-3
abundance: -
v_gene: TRBV6-4
CDR3aa: CATSQGGSTDTQYF
CDR3nt: TGTGCCACCTCCCAGGGGGGGAGCACAGATACGCAGTATTTT

d_gene: -
j_gene: TRBJ2-3
abundance: -
v_gene: TRBV20-1
CDR3aa: CSARDTDQPSTDTQYF
CDR3nt: TGCAGTGCTAGAGATACGGACCAACCTAGCACAGATACGCAGTATTTT

d_gene: -
j_gene: TRBJ2-7
abundance: -
v_gene: TRBV7-9
CDR3aa: CASSFTSRSYEQYF
CDR3nt: TGTGCCAGCAGCTTCACTAGCCGCTCCTACGAGCAGTACTTC

d_gene: -
j_gene: TRBJ1-2
abundance: few
v_gene: TRBV5-1
CDR3aa: CASSLGDGFYYGYTF
CDR3nt: TGCGCCAGCAGCTTGGGAGACGGGTTTTACTATGGCTACACCTTC

d_gene: -
j_gene: TRBJ1-2
abundance: few
v_gene: TRBV15
CDR3aa: CATRLDTGHGYTF
CDR3nt: TGTGCCACCAGGTTGGACACGGGCCATGGCTACACCTTC

d_gene: -
j_gene: TRBJ1-6
abundance: -
v_gene: TRBV5-1
CDR3aa: CASSLRTPAESPLHF
CDR3nt: TGCGCCAGCAGCTTGAGGACACCAGCTGAATCACCCCTCCACTTT

d_gene: -
j_gene: TRBJ2-1
abundance: -
v_gene: TRBV4-1
CDR3aa: CASSHKTENNEQFF
CDR3nt: TGCGCCAGCAGCCATAAGACAGAAAACAATGAGCAGTTCTTC

d_gene: -
j_gene: TRBJ2-7
abundance: -
v_gene: TRBV28
CDR3aa: CASTEGSTFYEQYF
CDR3nt: TGTGCCAGCACCGAGGGATCTACTTTCTACGAGCAGTACTTC

d_gene: TRBD1
j_gene: TRBJ2-7
abundance: few
v_gene: TRBV10-3
CDR3aa: CAIRGQTGMREQYF
CDR3nt: TGTGCCATCAGAGGGCAGACAGGGATGCGCGAGCAGTACTTC

d_gene: -
j_gene: TRBJ2-7
abundance: -
v_gene: TRBV5-5
CDR3aa: CASSLVDTGRHEQYF
CDR3nt: TGTGCCAGCAGCTTGGTAGATACAGGGAGGCACGAGCAGTACTTC

d_gene: TRBD2
j_gene: TRBJ2-5
abundance: -
v_gene: TRBV20-1
CDR3aa: CSARDRGVASGTQETQYF
CDR3nt: TGCAGTGCTAGAGATCGGGGGGTGGCTAGCGGGACCCAAGAGACCCAGTACTTC

d_gene: TRBD1
j_gene: TRBJ1-1
abundance: -
v_gene: TRBV5-5
CDR3aa: CASSLQTGENTEAFF
CDR3nt: TGTGCCAGCAGCTTGCAAACAGGGGAGAACACTGAAGCTTTCTTT

d_gene: -
j_gene: TRBJ2-7
abundance: few
v_gene: TRBV9
CDR3aa: CASSSADYEQYF
CDR3nt: TGTGCCAGCAGCTCCGCGGATTACGAGCAGTACTTC

d_gene: TRBD2
j_gene: TRBJ2-1
abundance: few
v_gene: TRBV9
CDR3aa: CASSASGRTYNEQFF
CDR3nt: TGTGCCAGCAGCGCTAGCGGGAGAACCTACAATGAGCAGTTCTTC

d_gene: -
j_gene: TRBJ2-3
abundance: many
v_gene: TRBV5-1
CDR3aa: CASSLEGAISDTQYF
CDR3nt: TGCGCCAGCAGCTTGGAAGGGGCCATTTCAGATACGCAGTATTTT

d_gene: -
j_gene: TRBJ2-2
abundance: -
v_gene: TRBV12-3/TRBV12-4
CDR3aa: CASSLTRGTGELFF
CDR3nt: TGTGCCAGCAGTTTAACCCGGGGCACCGGGGAGCTGTTTTTT

d_gene: TRBD1
j_gene: TRBJ2-5
abundance: -
v_gene: TRBV28
CDR3aa: CASRSGTGGTETQYF
CDR3nt: TGTGCCAGCAGGTCCGGGACAGGGGGCACAGAGACCCAGTACTTC

d_gene: -
j_gene: TRBJ2-1
abundance: few
v_gene: TRBV7-8
CDR3aa: CASSLLGGGYNEQFF
CDR3nt: TGTGCCAGCAGCCTCTTAGGGGGGGGCTACAATGAGCAGTTCTTC

d_gene: TRBD2
j_gene: TRBJ2-1
abundance: -
v_gene: TRBV6-5
CDR3aa: CASSFSTSGSNEQFF
CDR3nt: TGTGCCAGCAGTTTCTCAACTAGCGGGAGTAATGAGCAGTTCTTC

d_gene: -
j_gene: TRBJ2-1
abundance: -
v_gene: TRBV15
CDR3aa: CATSRPWHEQFF
CDR3nt: TGTGCCACCAGCAGACCCTGGCATGAGCAGTTCTTC